This T cell receptor (beta chain) was found in a study of neurological immune-mediated disorders. Study-level background: The approximately 34 multiple sclerosis patients comprised 31 relapsing-remitting and 3 secondary progressive cases.

With 10-nucleotide random UMIs, 5'RACE was used to make the cDNA. TCRdb independently ran MiXCR on the 5' RACE reads; one entry per CDR3 protein. The table shows approximately 51,000 distinct CDR3 sequences, with over 3% occurring only once. General study findings and limits: Across subjects, expanded clones had no CDR3 amino acid sequences in common, pointing to private repertoires in all groups. In multiple sclerosis patients, the repertoire cluster was unrelated to clinical or MRI findings.

This clonotype was detected many times. As yet, its antigen is unknown. The V end lost 5 bases, the J end lost 6 bases, and 17 bases lay between the germline ends. CDR3 size: 15 residues. CDR1 and CDR2 (germline): SGHTA, FQGTGA. Input material: PBMCs. The V gene is TRBV7-3, the J gene TRBJ2-1; D uncertain. The sequence was collected from a middle-aged man with multiple sclerosis. CDR3 residues: CASSLQPGIRNEQFF. Here the CDR3 DNA reads TGTGCCAGCAGCCTCCAGCCGGGTATTCGCAATGAGCAGTTCTTC.